These 23 T cell receptor beta chains came from one sample sequenced in a study of cytomegalovirus exposure and HLA in healthy donors. The PCR was carried out with 60 Vbeta primers and 13 Jbeta primers. Profiled with immunoSEQ multiplex PCR; TCRdb holds only in-frame clones, not every one. The top ten hold 1.5% of the sample, which has approximately 210,000 clones, approximately 79% seen once. The sample taken for sequencing was PBMCs. Every receptor here comes from a girl aged 5 to 17 in good health and CMV-seropositive.

The V and J genes are TRBV4-1 and TRBJ2-4; a possible D gene is TRBD1 (5 bases). Trimming removed 1 base from V and 0 bases from J, with 19 bases in between. Germline CDR1 and CDR2: MGHRA and YSYEKL. The CDR3 is made up of 19 amino acids. The DNA of the CDR3 is TGCGCCAGCAGCCAAGGTCCAGGGCGATGGGATCTAGCCAAAAACATTCAGTACTTC. This codes for CASSQGPGRWDLAKNIQYF.

This rearrangement joins TRBV4-2 to TRBJ1-3; a weak D match, TRBD1 (6 bases). In germline, CDR1 is LGHNA, CDR2 YNFKEQ. The CDR3 spans 19 residues. The V gene lost 0 bases and the J gene lost 2 bases, with 20 bases spanning the gap. CDR3 loop: CASSQDRMLGRGTGNTIYF. The CDR3 region has the DNA TGTGCCAGCAGCCAAGATAGAATGCTTGGCAGGGGAACTGGAAACACCATATATTTT.

This chain connects TRBV6-5 to TRBJ2-7; TRBD2 agrees at 7 bases. CDR3 length: 13 residues. After removal of 8 bases from V and 4 bases from J, the junction contained 8 bases not matched to a gene. Germline lookup yields CDR1 MNHEY and CDR2 SVGAGI. CDR3 nucleotide sequence: TGTGCCAGCGAAAACCCGGGGGGTTACGAGCAGTACTTC. Translation gives CASENPGGYEQYF.

This rearrangement joins TRBV30 to TRBJ2-1, with 9 bases lining up with TRBD2. With 1 base clipped from V and 5 bases from J, the junction kept 6 bases outside the gene matches. The germline gives CDR1 GTSNPN, CDR2 SVGIG (reference sequence). The CDR3 extends over 15 amino acids. Here the CDR3 reads CAWSAGGGGHNEQFF. CDR3 sequence (DNA): TGTGCCTGGAGTGCAGGCGGGGGGGGGCACAATGAGCAGTTCTTC.

V and J are TRBV5-1 and TRBJ1-6; D unclear. CDR1 SGHRS and CDR2 YFSETQ come from the germline V gene. The CDR3 covers 15 residues. V was cut by 0 bases and J by 9 bases, with 13 bases left in between. This chain's CDR3 is CASSLEVSEGSPLHF. Written as DNA, the CDR3 is TGCGCCAGCAGCTTGGAGGTGTCGGAGGGTTCACCCCTCCACTTT.

This clone has just one count. The V call is TRBV2, the J call TRBJ2-3, with TRBD2 matching 9 bases. The CDR3 spans 15 residues. The germline V gene encodes CDR1 SNHLY and CDR2 FYNNEI. Losses at the gene ends were 5 bases for V and 0 bases for J; bases not matched to a gene: 3. CDR3 sequence reads: CASSLAGVSTDTQYF. The CDR3 DNA reads as TGTGCCAGCAGTTTAGCGGGGGTTAGCACAGATACGCAGTATTTT.

The V gene is TRBV4-3, the J gene TRBJ2-7; 8 bases align to TRBD1. V shed 1 base, J shed 4 bases, and the junction held 6 bases outside the gene matches. The CDR3 loop spans 15 amino acids. Per germline, CDR1 LGHNA and CDR2 YSLEER. The CDR3 nucleotides are TGCGCCAGCAGCCAAGTCCGGGACAGGAATTACGAGCAGTACTTC. Translation gives CASSQVRDRNYEQYF.

The table lists this clone with a few counts. The CDR3 region is CASSPGPGGLPEAFF. The CDR3 nucleotides read TGTGCCAGCAGCCCGGGGCCGGGGGGGCTGCCTGAAGCTTTCTTT. The rearrangement joins TRBV5-6 to TRBJ1-1; a weak D match, TRBD1 (6 bases). CDR1 and CDR2 (germline): SGHDT, YYEEEE. CDR3 length: 15 residues. V lost 4 bases to trimming and J lost 6 bases, with 19 bases between them.

The V gene is TRBV5-8, the J gene TRBJ2-7; 9 bases match TRBD1. The V and J ends lost 2 bases and 1 base, in that order; junction bases with no gene match: 4. The CDR3 sequence is 15 residues long. Germline assignment: CDR1 SGHTS and CDR2 YDEGEE. The DNA for the CDR3 is TGTGCCAGCAGCTTACCCGGGACAGGGTCCTACGAGCAGTACTTC. Its protein is CASSLPGTGSYEQYF.

The chain is built from TRBV5-1 and TRBJ2-7; 10 nucleotides match TRBD2. This CDR3 is built from 16 residues. In germline, CDR1 is SGHRS, CDR2 YFSETQ. V shed 4 bases, J shed 4 bases, and the junction held 11 bases outside the gene matches. CDR3 in amino acids: CASSPFGSGGAYEQYF. DNA of the CDR3: TGCGCCAGCAGCCCATTCGGGAGCGGGGGGGCTTACGAGCAGTACTTC.

This rearrangement joins TRBV27 to TRBJ2-2; 10 positions match TRBD2. Germline V gives CDR1 MNHEY, CDR2 SMNVEV (reference sequence). This CDR3 has 15 amino acids. V lost 5 bases, J lost 6 bases, and 6 bases stayed unmatched. The CDR3 spells CASSTSGALAGELFF. CDR3 DNA sequence: TGTGCCAGCAGTACTAGCGGGGCCCTCGCCGGGGAGCTGTTTTTT.

The chain combines TRBV6-5 with TRBJ2-1; D uncertain. Trimming removed 0 bases from V and 10 bases from J, with 13 bases in between. Looked up from germline, CDR1 is MNHEY and CDR2 is SVGAGI. This CDR3 is 14 amino acids long. Here the CDR3 DNA reads TGTGCCAGCAGTTACTCGAACCAACCCAGGGAGCAGTTCTTC. Translation: CASSYSNQPREQFF.

The rearrangement joins TRBV13 to TRBJ1-4; TRBD1 matches 8 bases. V gave up 5 bases and J gave up 2 bases; unmatched junction bases: 4. The CDR3 length is 15 residues. Germline lookup yields CDR1 PRHDT and CDR2 FYEKMQ (reference sequence). Here the CDR3 reads CASSGTGGTNEKLFF. Written as DNA, the CDR3 is TGTGCCAGCAGCGGAACAGGGGGTACTAATGAAAAACTGTTTTTT.

This sequence joins TRBV10-3 and TRBJ1-2; 8 bases match TRBD1. J was trimmed by 6 bases and V by 7 bases; bases with no gene match: 10. The CDR3 covers 14 residues. Germline V CDR1 and CDR2: ENHRY, SYGVKD. CDR3 residues: CAITNIGQGDGYTF. The DNA of the CDR3 is TGTGCCATCACAAATATAGGACAGGGAGATGGCTACACCTTC.

This rearrangement joins TRBV5-1 to TRBJ2-5; D possibly corresponds to TRBD2 (5 bases). V was shortened by 2 bases and J by 5 bases, with 10 bases between the two germline ends. The CDR3 has 13 residues. Germline V gene lookup returns CDR1 SGHRS and CDR2 YFSETQ. CDR3 amino acids: CASSFNPGETQYF. The DNA of the CDR3 is TGCGCCAGCAGCTTTAACCCGGGGGAGACCCAGTACTTC.

The chain joins TRBV5-8 to TRBJ2-7; D possibly corresponds to TRBD1 (5 bases). Trimming cost V 1 base and J 6 bases, with 17 bases left between them. The germline V gene has CDR1 SGHTS and CDR2 YDEGEE. This CDR3 is built from 15 residues. DNA of the CDR3: TGTGCCAGCAGCTTGTTGTTTGGGGCCTTCGGCGAGCAGTACTTC. Its translation is CASSLLFGAFGEQYF.

The gene calls are TRBV6-6 and TRBJ1-5; 9 nucleotides line up with TRBD1. Germline V gives CDR1 MNHNY, CDR2 SVGAGI (reference sequence). The CDR3 sequence is 16 residues long. The V segment lost 5 bases and the J segment 1 base; nucleotides outside the gene matches: 6. CDR3 region: CASSQQGALSNQPQHF. CDR3 bases: TGTGCCAGCAGTCAACAGGGGGCTTTGAGCAATCAGCCCCAGCATTTT.

V gene TRBV9 combines with J gene TRBJ2-1; 7 bases align to TRBD1. CDR1 SGDLS and CDR2 YYNGEE come from the germline V gene. The J segment lost 7 bases and the V segment lost 3 bases, leaving 10 bases of the junction unmatched. The CDR3 extends over 15 amino acids. The chain's CDR3 is CASSASPLTGNEQFF. The CDR3 nucleotides read TGTGCCAGCAGCGCCAGCCCTCTGACAGGGAATGAGCAGTTCTTC.

This chain connects TRBV4-1 to TRBJ2-3; no definite D call. This CDR3 is 15 amino acids long. V gave up 2 bases and J gave up 2 bases, with 11 bases separating them. CDR1 and CDR2 (germline): MGHRA, YSYEKL. The CDR3 loop is CASSQIQAATDTQYF. As DNA, the CDR3 is TGCGCCAGCAGCCAAATCCAGGCCGCCACAGATACGCAGTATTTT.

The chain is built from TRBV2 and TRBJ2-1, with D uncertain. The CDR3 has 23 amino acids. Between the trimmed V and J ends, which lost 0 bases and 0 bases, there was a span of 30 bases. Germline V gene lookup returns CDR1 SNHLY and CDR2 FYNNEI. Here the CDR3 reads CASSEALHDPGRAKRSSYNEQFF. The CDR3 nucleotides read TGTGCCAGCAGTGAAGCGCTTCATGACCCCGGCCGAGCTAAAAGGAGCTCCTACAATGAGCAGTTCTTC.

This clone was observed once. The chain has TRBV10-1 and TRBJ2-7; 8 nucleotides line up with TRBD1. V shed 8 bases, J shed 0 bases, and the junction held 3 bases outside the gene matches. Germline CDR1 and CDR2: WNHNN and SYGVQD (reference sequence). The CDR3 spans 13 residues. The CDR3 protein is CASGQGSSYEQYF. In DNA, the CDR3 is TGCGCCAGCGGACAGGGAAGCTCCTACGAGCAGTACTTC.

The chain has TRBV9 and TRBJ1-5, with D hard to call. This CDR3 is 15 amino acids long. V dropped 3 bases and J dropped 1 base, with 11 bases sitting between them. Germline V gene data show CDR1 as SGDLS and CDR2 as YYNGEE. In DNA, the CDR3 is TGTGCCAGCAGCGGCCCGGGTAACAGCAATCAGCCCCAGCATTTT. It is translated as CASSGPGNSNQPQHF. Complete variable domain (other parts from reference TRBV9 and TRBJ1-5): DSGVTQTPKHLITATGQRVTLRCSPRSGDLSVYWYQQSLDQGLQFLIQYYNGEERAKGNILERFSAQQFPDLHSELNLSSLELGDSALYFCASSGPGNSNQPQHFGDGTRLSIL.

The J gene is TRBJ2-7, the V gene TRBV7-9; D perhaps matches TRBD2 (6 bases). The germline V and J ends were trimmed by 5 bases and 4 bases, with 15 bases remaining between them. CDR1 and CDR2 from the germline V gene are SEHNR and FQNEAQ (reference sequence). The CDR3 contains 14 residues. CDR3 in amino acids: CASSPRAGLYEQYF. The CDR3 nucleotides read TGTGCCAGCAGCCCCCGTGCGGGGTTATACGAGCAGTACTTC.